This T cell receptor (beta chain) came from a study of blood T cells in healthy people across ages. The study's findings and limits: Donors of long life had a larger count of naive CD4+ cells and greater diversity than aged donors.

This clonotype was detected a few times. Antigen: not known. The draw of peripheral blood yielded approximately 10 milliliters from each donor. No fewer than 5.5 micrograms of total RNA were isolated from every sample. A second PCR, run for 7 to 11 cycles, used a sample-barcoded 5' primer plus a J-beta primer mix. TCRdb re-called the 5' RACE reads through MiXCR, storing one row per CDR3 protein. The sample contains about a million distinct CDR3 sequences, roughly two fifths of which appear only once. The V end was cut by 5 bases, the J end by 5 bases, with 12 bases between. The CDR3 spans 13 residues. Germline lookup yields CDR1 SGHDT and CDR2 YYEEEE.

The chain joins TRBV5-6 to TRBJ2-3, with D tentatively TRBD1 (6 bases). The source material was blood. The sequence was collected from a man between 18 and 29 years old in good health. DNA for the CDR3: TGTGCCAGCAGACAGGGCTCGGAAGATACGCAGTATTTT. Its protein is CASRQGSEDTQYF. Variable domain in full (rest from reference TRBV5-6 and TRBJ2-3): DAGVTQSPTHLIKTRGQQVTLRCSPKSGHDTVSWYQQALGQGPQFIFQYYEEEERQRGNFPDRFSGHQFPNYSSELNVNALLLGDSALYLCASRQGSEDTQYFGPGTRLTVL.